These 11 T cell receptor beta chains came from one sample sequenced in a study of T cells in Graves' hyperthyroidism and ophthalmopathy. Authors of the study amplified TCR beta CDR3 regions from RNA transcripts. During a first-round RT-PCR of the TCR CDR3, the HTBI primer set was used. TCRdb called the multiplex PCR reads again in MiXCR, with one record for every CDR3 protein. The sample consists of about 380,000 distinct CDR3 sequences, less than 20% of them appearing once. The sample taken for sequencing was blood. The receptors shown here come from a man aged 18 to 29 with Graves' ophthalmopathy.

V is TRBV9 and J is TRBJ1-4, with D maybe TRBD1 (5 bases). This CDR3 region has 17 residues. V dropped 3 bases and J dropped 8 bases, with 23 bases sitting between them. Germline V CDR1 and CDR2: SGDLS, YYNGEE. CDR3 amino acids: CASSGHPSTKGREKLFF. CDR3 DNA sequence: TGTGCCAGCAGCGGTCACCCTTCGACTAAGGGGAGAGAAAAACTGTTTTTT.

This clonotype was observed many times. CDR3: CASSFGGQGSYNEQFF. In DNA form, the CDR3 reads TGTGCCAGCAGCTTTGGGGGACAGGGCTCCTACAATGAGCAGTTCTTC. The V and J genes are TRBV11-2 and TRBJ2-1; TRBD1 aligns across 9 bases. The V and J ends lost 3 bases and 0 bases, in that order; junction bases with no gene match: 3. The length of the CDR3 is 16 residues. CDR1 and CDR2 (germline): SGHAT, FQNNGV.

This clonotype appeared many times. The J gene is TRBJ1-2, the V gene TRBV12-3 or TRBV12-4; 9 bases fit TRBD1. The CDR3 spans 14 residues. Unmatched junction bases numbered 9, after V lost 6 bases and J lost 7 bases. Written as DNA, the CDR3 is TGTGCCAGCAGCTCTGGACAGGGGTTGGTTGGCTACACCTTC. Translation gives CASSSGQGLVGYTF.

This clonotype came up many times. The chain has TRBV11-2 and TRBJ1-4; D gene ambiguous. CDR3 length: 15 residues. Per germline, CDR1 SGHAT and CDR2 FQNNGV. Trimming left V 6 bases short and J 0 bases short, with 11 bases between. CDR3 loop: CASSYISATNEKLFF. In nucleotides, the CDR3 is TGTGCCAGCAGTTATATTTCTGCAACTAATGAAAAACTGTTTTTT.

The chain has TRBV12-3 or TRBV12-4 and TRBJ1-1; a possible D gene is TRBD1 (6 bases). The CDR3 length is 12 residues. V dropped 1 base and J dropped 9 bases, with 9 bases sitting between them. The DNA for the CDR3 is TGTGCCAGCAGTTTAGAAGGGGGAAAAGCTTTCTTT. Its protein product is CASSLEGGKAFF.

The rearrangement uses TRBV19 and TRBJ2-3, with TRBD1 matching over 8 bases. The length of the CDR3 is 15 residues. CDR1 is LNHDA and CDR2 is SQIVND in the germline V gene (reference sequence). The junction had 8 bases not matched to a gene; V was cut back by 3 bases and J by 6 bases. The chain's CDR3 is CASSIREDREDTQYF. The CDR3, as DNA: TGTGCCAGTAGTATTCGAGAGGACAGGGAGGATACGCAGTATTTT. Full variable domain (outside the CDR3, taken from reference TRBV19 and TRBJ2-3): DGGITQSPKYLFRKEGQNVTLSCEQNLNHDAMYWYRQDPGQGLRLIYYSQIVNDFQKGDIAEGYSVSREKKESFPLTVTSAQKNPTAFYLCASSIREDREDTQYFGPGTRLTVL.

The J gene is TRBJ2-7, the V gene TRBV7-9, with 7 positions matching TRBD1. The CDR3 contains 14 residues. In germline, CDR1 is SEHNR, CDR2 FQNEAQ (reference sequence). V trimming: 8 bases; J trimming: 0 bases; junction bases outside the gene matches: 7. CDR3 sequence (DNA): TGTGCCAGCGGATCCGGGACAGCCTCCTACGAGCAGTACTTC. Amino acid sequence: CASGSGTASYEQYF.

This clonotype has ten or more counts. This chain connects TRBV7-3 to TRBJ2-7; D may be TRBD2 (5 bases). Germline V gives CDR1 SGHTA, CDR2 FQGTGA. CDR3 length: 13 amino acids. The V gene lost 5 bases and the J gene lost 3 bases, with 11 bases spanning the gap. CDR3 region: CASSPRGDYEQYF. The CDR3 DNA sequence: TGTGCCAGCAGCCCCCGGGGAGACTACGAGCAGTACTTC.

This clonotype turned up a few times. V is TRBV20-1 and J is TRBJ1-1, with 12 bases matching TRBD1. The CDR3 is 16 amino acids. V shed 3 bases, J shed 5 bases, and the junction held 10 bases outside the gene matches. Germline CDR1 DFQATT, CDR2 SNEGSKA (reference sequence). CDR3 in DNA: TGCAGTGCTAGGCCCGGGACAGGGGGCTTCTGGACTGAAGCTTTCTTT. This gives the protein CSARPGTGGFWTEAFF.

This clonotype was observed at least ten times. The V call is TRBV9, the J call TRBJ1-4, with a tentative D call TRBD1 (5 bases). The CDR3 is 14 amino acids. The germline gives CDR1 SGDLS, CDR2 YYNGEE. The ends were cut back, 0 bases at V and 7 bases at J, with 10 bases in the middle. CDR3 DNA: TGTGCCAGCAGCGTAGGGGGGGAGCCTGAAAAACTGTTTTTT. This translates into CASSVGGEPEKLFF. Using reference TRBV9 and TRBJ1-4 for the parts outside the CDR3, the full variable domain is DSGVTQTPKHLITATGQRVTLRCSPRSGDLSVYWYQQSLDQGLQFLIQYYNGEERAKGNILERFSAQQFPDLHSELNLSSLELGDSALYFCASSVGGEPEKLFFGSGTQLSVL.

This clonotype was counted ten times or more. V and J are TRBV28 and TRBJ2-7, with 9 positions matching TRBD1. The CDR3 spans 15 residues. Per the germline V gene, CDR1 is MDHEN and CDR2 is SYDVKM. V shed 4 bases, J shed 3 bases, and the junction held 7 bases outside the gene matches. The CDR3 DNA sequence: TGTGCCAGCAGTTCCTGGGACAGGGTAGACTACGAGCAGTACTTC. Translating gives CASSSWDRVDYEQYF.